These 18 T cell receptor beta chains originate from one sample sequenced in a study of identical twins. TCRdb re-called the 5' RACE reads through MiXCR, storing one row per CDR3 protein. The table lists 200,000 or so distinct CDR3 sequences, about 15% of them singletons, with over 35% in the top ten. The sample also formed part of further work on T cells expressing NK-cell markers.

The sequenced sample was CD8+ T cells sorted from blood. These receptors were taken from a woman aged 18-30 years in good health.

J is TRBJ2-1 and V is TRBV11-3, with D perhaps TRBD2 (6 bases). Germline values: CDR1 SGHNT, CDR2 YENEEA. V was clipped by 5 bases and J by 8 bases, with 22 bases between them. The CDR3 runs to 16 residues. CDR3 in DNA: TGTGCCAGCAGCCTAGGCCCTTCCCCTAGCGCTGATGAGCAGTTCTTC. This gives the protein CASSLGPSPSADEQFF.

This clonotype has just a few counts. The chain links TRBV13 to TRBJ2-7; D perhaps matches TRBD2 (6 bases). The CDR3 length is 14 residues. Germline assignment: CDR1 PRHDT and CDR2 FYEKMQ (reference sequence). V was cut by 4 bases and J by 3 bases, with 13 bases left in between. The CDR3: CASSSGPEGYEQYF. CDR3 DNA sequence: TGTGCCAGCAGCTCCGGACCGGAGGGCTACGAGCAGTACTTC.

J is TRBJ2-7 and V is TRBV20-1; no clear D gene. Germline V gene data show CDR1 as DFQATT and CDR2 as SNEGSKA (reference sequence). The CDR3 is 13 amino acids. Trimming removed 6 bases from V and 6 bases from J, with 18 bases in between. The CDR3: CSAAPTGPLEQYF. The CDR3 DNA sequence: TGCAGTGCCGCCCCGACCGGTCCCCTCGAGCAGTACTTC.

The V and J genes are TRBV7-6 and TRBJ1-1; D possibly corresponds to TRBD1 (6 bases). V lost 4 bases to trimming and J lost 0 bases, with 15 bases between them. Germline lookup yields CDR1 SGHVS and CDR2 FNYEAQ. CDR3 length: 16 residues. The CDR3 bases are TGTGCCAGCAGCTCGACACAGGGAATTATGAACACTGAAGCTTTCTTT. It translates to CASSSTQGIMNTEAFF.

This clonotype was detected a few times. The CDR3 DNA reads TGTGCCAGCAGTCGCGACACACGCACAGATACGCAGTATTTT. It yields the protein CASSRDTRTDTQYF. The J gene is TRBJ2-3, the V gene TRBV12-3 or TRBV12-4, with D unresolved. The CDR3 totals 14 residues. V lost 5 bases and J 1 base, leaving 10 bases between the germline ends.

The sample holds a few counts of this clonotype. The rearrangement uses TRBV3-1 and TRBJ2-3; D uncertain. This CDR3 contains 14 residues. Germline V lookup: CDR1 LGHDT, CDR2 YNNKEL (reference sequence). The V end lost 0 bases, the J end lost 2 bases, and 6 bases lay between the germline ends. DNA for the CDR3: TGTGCCAGCAGCCAAGAGGGCGCCACAGATACGCAGTATTTT. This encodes CASSQEGATDTQYF.

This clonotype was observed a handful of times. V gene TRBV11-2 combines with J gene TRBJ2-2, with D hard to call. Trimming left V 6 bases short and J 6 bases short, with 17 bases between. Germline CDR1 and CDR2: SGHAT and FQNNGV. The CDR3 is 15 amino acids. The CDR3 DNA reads TGTGCCAGCAGACCCGTTAATCCCGTCCCCGGGGAGCTGTTTTTT. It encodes CASRPVNPVPGELFF.

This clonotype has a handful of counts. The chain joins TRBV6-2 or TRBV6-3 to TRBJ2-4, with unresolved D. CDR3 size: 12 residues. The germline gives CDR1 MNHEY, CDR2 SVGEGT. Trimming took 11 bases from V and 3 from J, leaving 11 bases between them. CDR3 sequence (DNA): TGTGCCGGAGATTCTCTCAAAAACATTCAGTACTTC. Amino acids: CAGDSLKNIQYF.

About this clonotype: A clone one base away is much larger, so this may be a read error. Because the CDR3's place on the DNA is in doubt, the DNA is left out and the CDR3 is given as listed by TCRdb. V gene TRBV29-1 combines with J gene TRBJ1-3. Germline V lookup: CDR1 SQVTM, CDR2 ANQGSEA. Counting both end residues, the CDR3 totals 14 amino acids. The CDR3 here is CSVSSVASGNTICF.

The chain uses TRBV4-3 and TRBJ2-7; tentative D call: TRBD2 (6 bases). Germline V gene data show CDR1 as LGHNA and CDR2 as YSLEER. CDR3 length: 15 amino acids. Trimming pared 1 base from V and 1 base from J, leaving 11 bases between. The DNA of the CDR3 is TGCGCCAGCAGCCAAGCCCTCGGGGGATCCTACGAGCAGTACTTC. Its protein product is CASSQALGGSYEQYF.

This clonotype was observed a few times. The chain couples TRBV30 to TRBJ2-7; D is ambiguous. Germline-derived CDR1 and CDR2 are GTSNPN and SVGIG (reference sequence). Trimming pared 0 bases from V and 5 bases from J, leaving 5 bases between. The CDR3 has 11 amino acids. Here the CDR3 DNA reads TGTGCCTGGAGTGTCAGTAACGAGCAGTACTTC. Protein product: CAWSVSNEQYF.

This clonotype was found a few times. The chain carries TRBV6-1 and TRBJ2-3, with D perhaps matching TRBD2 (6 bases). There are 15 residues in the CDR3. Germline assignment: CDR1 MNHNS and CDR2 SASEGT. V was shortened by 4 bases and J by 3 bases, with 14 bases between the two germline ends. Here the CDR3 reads CASSGTTRGTDTQYF. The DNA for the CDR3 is TGTGCCAGCAGTGGGACTACCCGTGGTACAGATACGCAGTATTTT.

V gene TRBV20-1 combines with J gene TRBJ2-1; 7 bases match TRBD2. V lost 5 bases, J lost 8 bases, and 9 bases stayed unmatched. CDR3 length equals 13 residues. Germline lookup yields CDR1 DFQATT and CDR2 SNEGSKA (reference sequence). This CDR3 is CSAPGGTRHEQFF. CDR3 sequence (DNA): TGCAGTGCTCCCGGGGGGACCCGCCATGAGCAGTTCTTC.

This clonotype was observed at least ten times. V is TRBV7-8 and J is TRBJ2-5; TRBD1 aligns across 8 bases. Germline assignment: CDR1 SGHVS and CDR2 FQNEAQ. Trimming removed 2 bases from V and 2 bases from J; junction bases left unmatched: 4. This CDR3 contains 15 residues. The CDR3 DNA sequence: TGTGCCAGCAGCTTACAGGGGGCAGTTCAAGAGACCCAGTACTTC. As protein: CASSLQGAVQETQYF.

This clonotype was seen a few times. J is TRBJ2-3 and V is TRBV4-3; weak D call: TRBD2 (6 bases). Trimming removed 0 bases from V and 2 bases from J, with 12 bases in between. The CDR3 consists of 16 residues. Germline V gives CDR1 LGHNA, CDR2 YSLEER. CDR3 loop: CASSQEGRGSTDTQYF. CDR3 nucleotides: TGCGCCAGCAGCCAAGAAGGGCGGGGATCCACAGATACGCAGTATTTT.

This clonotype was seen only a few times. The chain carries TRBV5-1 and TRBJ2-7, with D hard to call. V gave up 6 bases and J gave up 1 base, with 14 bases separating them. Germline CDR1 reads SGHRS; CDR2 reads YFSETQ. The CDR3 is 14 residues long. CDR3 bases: TGCGCCAGCACAATCCGGACCGGTTCCTACGAGCAGTACTTC. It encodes CASTIRTGSYEQYF.

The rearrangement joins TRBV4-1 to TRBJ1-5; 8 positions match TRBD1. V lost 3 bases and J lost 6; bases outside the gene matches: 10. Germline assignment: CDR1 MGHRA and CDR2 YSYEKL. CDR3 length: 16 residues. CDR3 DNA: TGCGCCAGCAGCCAGTTCGACAGGGGTAACGGTCAGCCCCAGCATTTT. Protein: CASSQFDRGNGQPQHF.

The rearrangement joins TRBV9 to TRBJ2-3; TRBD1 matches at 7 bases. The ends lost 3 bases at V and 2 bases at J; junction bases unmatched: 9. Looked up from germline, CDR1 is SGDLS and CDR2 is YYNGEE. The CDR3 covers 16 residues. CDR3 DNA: TGTGCCAGCAGCGACCCCCTGGACAGGTCCACAGATACGCAGTATTTT. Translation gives CASSDPLDRSTDTQYF.